Listed below are T cell receptor beta chains from one sample, sequenced in a study of blood T cell repertoires in COVID-19. Clones were sequenced by immunoSEQ multiplex PCR, and TCRdb holds only the in-frame ones, with some missing. The sample yields 210,000 or so clones, around 84% seen once. Sequencing used peripheral blood. Source of these receptors: a human donor in a cohort sampled during active COVID-19. CDR3s include the opening cysteine and the closing phenylalanine or tryptophan.

j_gene | v_gene | CDR3aa
TRBJ2-2 | TRBV7-9 | CASSFPGQRTGELFF
TRBJ2-2 | TRBV5-6 | CASSLAGKSNTGELFF
TRBJ2-3 | TRBV6-5 | CASGGASSDTQYF
TRBJ2-3 | TRBV5-1 | CASSLGPSGRAFTDTQYF
TRBJ1-2 | TRBV28 | CASSSSDTEYGYTF
TRBJ2-2 | TRBV10-3 | CAISDGLAGANTGELFF
TRBJ1-1 | TRBV6-5 | CASSTGQANTEAFF
TRBJ1-3 | TRBV14 | CASSQIGASGNTIYF
TRBJ2-4 | TRBV28 | CASSLGQSRLAKNIQYF
TRBJ2-3 | TRBV3-1/TRBV3-2 | CASSRDRKDTQYF
TRBJ1-5 | TRBV6-1 | CASSEVTRPGQPQHF
TRBJ1-4 | TRBV24-1 | CATSKTGVEKLFF
TRBJ1-1 | TRBV2 | CASRDSLNTEAFF
TRBJ2-2 | TRBV10-1 | CASGGTGESLKNTGELFF
TRBJ1-2 | TRBV21-1 | CARVDRRGGYTF
TRBJ2-5 | TRBV4-2 | CASSPEGGLGETQYF
TRBJ1-1 | TRBV4-1 | CASSQAPGNTEAFF
TRBJ2-2 | TRBV7-9 | CASSLVQGNTGELFF
TRBJ1-2 | TRBV5-1 | CASSSARGNYGYTF